Listed below are T cell receptor beta chains from one sample, sequenced in a study of cytomegalovirus exposure and HLA in healthy donors. The assay was immunoSEQ multiplex PCR, and TCRdb's table has in-frame clones only and misses some. The sample shows about 200,000 clones, 70% to 80% of them seen only once. Sequencing was carried out using PBMCs. These receptors all stem from a man in his forties in good health and CMV-seronegative. The CDR3 runs from the conserved cysteine through the conserved F or W.

v_call,j_call,cdr3_aa
TRBV6-1,TRBJ1-5,CASSEERGQPQHF
TRBV7-8,TRBJ2-1,CASSLVGGARGRLAEQFF
TRBV27,TRBJ1-2,CASSLRRDRNGYTF
TRBV9,TRBJ2-7,CASSVGSGTYEQYF
TRBV7-9,TRBJ2-3,CASSYRGRTDTQYF
TRBV30,-,CAWSEELAGRYEQYF
TRBV7-3,TRBJ2-2,CASSFTPGQELFF
TRBV29-1,TRBJ1-1,CSGLTGQGAWAEAFF
TRBV18,TRBJ2-7,CASSGENSYEQYF
TRBV4-1,TRBJ2-1,CASSQDWGDNEQFF
TRBV5-1,TRBJ2-7,CASSLVSGGGYEQYF
TRBV6-5,TRBJ2-5,CASSYGTGVETQYF
TRBV10-3,TRBJ2-3,CAITAGGDTQYF
TRBV5-4,TRBJ2-1,CASSFSRGAGVEYEQFF
TRBV29-1,TRBJ1-2,CSVQPGTGVSGYTF
TRBV7-9,TRBJ2-7,CASSLPLLAGGWEQYF
TRBV7-2,TRBJ2-5,CASSAQGTGVQETQYF
TRBV7-3,TRBJ2-7,CASSLMPGAHEQYF
TRBV28,TRBJ2-7,CASQPGPYEQYF
TRBV7-2,TRBJ1-2,CASHPTGGNYGYTF
TRBV5-4,TRBJ2-2,CASSLPTGATGELFF
TRBV2,TRBJ1-2,CASSPLTGYGYTF
TRBV4-3,TRBJ1-2,CASSQDPGRANYGYTF
TRBV11-2,TRBJ2-2,CASSLERGAGGRTGELFF
TRBV12-2,TRBJ2-1,CASRFRLAVYNEQFF
TRBV7-9,TRBJ2-3,CASSLMAGGADTQYF
TRBV27,TRBJ1-2,CASKVRGEGVTYNYGYTF
TRBV5-6,TRBJ1-5,CASSRGGQPQHF
TRBV7-9,TRBJ2-7,CASNPGLAGYEQYF
TRBV9,TRBJ2-7,CASSPLTGWGEQYF
TRBV5-4,TRBJ2-7,CASSFYGGGGEQYF
TRBV2,TRBJ1-1,CASSEDRGGDAEAFF
TRBV2,TRBJ1-4,CASVGQGANEKLFF
TRBV5-1,TRBJ2-3,CASSLGPTQYF
TRBV20-1,TRBJ2-5,CSGLSLETQYF
TRBV11-2,TRBJ1-6,CASSLPGQGTYNSPLHF
TRBV5-1,TRBJ2-5,CASSSLTGSETQYF
TRBV10-3,TRBJ2-7,CAISYRDYSYEQYF
TRBV18,TRBJ1-2,CASSGDSYGYTF
TRBV21-1,TRBJ1-5,CASSKRGRGLQPQHF
TRBV6-6,TRBJ1-5,CASSSGTGVGAQHF
TRBV19,TRBJ2-7,CASSYTTGSVEQYF
TRBV30,TRBJ2-5,CAWRRTGGQETQYF
TRBV7-9,TRBJ1-2,CSSSPDRGYGYTF
TRBV28,TRBJ2-3,CASSTALSGGTDTQYF
TRBV7-3,TRBJ2-5,CASSLRGAGNQETQYF
TRBV11-2,TRBJ2-6,CASTGQGLNSGANVLTF
TRBV7-9,TRBJ2-3,CASSPERRLPGQFTDTQYF
TRBV27,TRBJ1-2,CASSFRANYGYTF
TRBV2,TRBJ2-2,CASSGRRGNTGELFF
TRBV5-4,TRBJ1-1,CASSFPRGENTEAFF
TRBV18,TRBJ2-5,CASSPAGSRHDQYF